The 22 T cell receptor beta chains below come from one sample, sequenced in a study of T-cell memory formation after mild COVID-19. Each CDR3 protein gets one entry after TCRdb re-called the 5' RACE reads with MiXCR. In the table there are a few hundred thousand distinct CDR3 sequences, approximately 14% of which are singletons. The sequenced material came from PBMCs or a T cell subset sorted from them (not recorded which). The receptors were gathered from a man younger than 35 who had mild COVID-19 (a few samples of this study predate the infection). Cell type and time point are not known.

The chain recombines TRBV5-4 with TRBJ1-1; 8 nucleotides align to TRBD1. Trimming removed 3 bases from V and 1 base from J; junction bases left unmatched: 8. Germline loops: CDR1 SGHNT, CDR2 YYREEE (reference sequence). The CDR3 length is 16 residues. CDR3 in DNA: TGTGCCAGCAGCTGGACCCCCGGGACAGGGAACACTGAAGCTTTCTTT. Its protein product is CASSWTPGTGNTEAFF.

This clonotype was observed at least ten times. The chain joins TRBV15 to TRBJ2-3, with D unclear. The CDR3 consists of 14 residues. The V and J ends lost 2 bases and 3 bases respectively, with 9 bases between them. Germline values: CDR1 LNHNV, CDR2 YYDKDF (reference sequence). The CDR3 loop is CATSRHRATDTQYF. The CDR3 DNA reads TGTGCCACCAGCAGACACCGAGCGACAGATACGCAGTATTTT.

This clonotype was counted a few times. The rearrangement joins TRBV4-2 to TRBJ1-2, with 8 bases lining up with TRBD1. V was clipped by 0 bases and J by 4 bases; unmatched bases: 4. The germline gives CDR1 LGHNA, CDR2 YNFKEQ. There are 15 residues in the CDR3. The CDR3 nucleotides read TGTGCCAGCAGCCAAGAAGGACAGGGTGGCTATGGCTACACCTTC. Its protein product is CASSQEGQGGYGYTF.

This clonotype was picked up many times. The chain employs TRBV12-3 or TRBV12-4 and TRBJ1-1, with TRBD1 identical over 7 bases. J was trimmed by 5 bases and V by 2 bases; bases with no gene match: 2. CDR3 length: 13 residues. The CDR3 reads CASSLQQGTEAFF. The CDR3 DNA is TGTGCCAGCAGTTTACAACAGGGGACTGAAGCTTTCTTT.

The rearrangement joins TRBV12-3 or TRBV12-4 to TRBJ2-3; 8 nucleotides line up with TRBD2. V was clipped by 5 bases and J by 1 base; unmatched bases: 5. The CDR3 spans 15 residues. Here the CDR3 DNA reads TGTGCCAGCAGTCCCCAGCGGGGGCGCACAGATACGCAGTATTTT. Translating it yields CASSPQRGRTDTQYF.

This chain links TRBV7-2 with TRBJ2-5; TRBD2 aligns across 7 bases. The length of the CDR3 is 15 residues. V was pared by 1 base and J by 2 bases, with 4 bases of the junction left unmatched. Germline CDR1 SGHTA, CDR2 FQGNSA. The DNA of the CDR3 is TGTGCCAGCAGCTTAGGACTAGCCCTACAAGAGACCCAGTACTTC. As protein: CASSLGLALQETQYF.

CDR3 sequence (DNA): TGTGCCACCAGCAGAGATCTTAGCGGGGGGCACGATACGCAGTATTTT. Its protein is CATSRDLSGGHDTQYF. The gene calls are TRBV15 and TRBJ2-3; TRBD2 matches 10 bases. Per the germline V gene, CDR1 is LNHNV and CDR2 is YYDKDF (reference sequence). V gave up 0 bases and J gave up 6 bases; unmatched junction bases: 6. The CDR3 is 16 amino acids. The complete variable domain, with remaining parts taken from reference TRBV15 and TRBJ2-3, reads DAMVIQNPRYQVTQFGKPVTLSCSQTLNHNVMYWYQQKSSQAPKLLFHYYDKDFNNEADTPDNFQSRRPNTSFCFLDIRSPGLGDTAMYLCATSRDLSGGHDTQYFGPGTRLTVL.

The chain has TRBV4-1 and TRBJ2-5; maybe TRBD1 (6 bases). V dropped 4 bases and J dropped 5 bases, with 14 bases sitting between them. Germline values: CDR1 MGHRA, CDR2 YSYEKL. CDR3 length: 14 amino acids. The CDR3 here is CASSPLFRGETQYF. In DNA form, the CDR3 reads TGCGCCAGCAGCCCGCTCTTTAGGGGGGAGACCCAGTACTTC.

There are many counts of this clonotype. The rearrangement joins TRBV3-1 to TRBJ2-5; no definite D call. Germline V gene lookup returns CDR1 LGHDT and CDR2 YNNKEL (reference sequence). V was shortened by 1 base and J by 4 bases, with 4 bases between the two germline ends. The CDR3 consists of 12 residues. CDR3 residues: CASSQVGETQYF. The CDR3 DNA sequence: TGTGCCAGCAGCCAAGTGGGAGAGACCCAGTACTTC.

This clonotype was observed a handful of times. The rearrangement links TRBV20-1 to TRBJ2-2; 7 bases fit TRBD2. Germline V gene lookup returns CDR1 DFQATT and CDR2 SNEGSKA (reference sequence). The CDR3 contains 14 residues. Germline trimming cut 3 bases from V and 5 bases from J; bases unmatched to any gene: 6. CDR3: CSASSKLATGELFF. In DNA form, the CDR3 reads TGCAGTGCTAGTTCCAAACTAGCGACCGGGGAGCTGTTTTTT.

This clonotype was observed a handful of times. CDR3 in amino acids: CSVTFGLAGYNEQFF. For the CDR3, the DNA is TGCAGCGTGACCTTCGGACTAGCGGGTTACAATGAGCAGTTCTTC. The rearrangement links TRBV29-1 to TRBJ2-1, with 11 positions matching TRBD2. The CDR3 runs 15 residues. V lost 6 bases and J lost 4; bases outside the gene matches: 8. Germline CDR1 and CDR2: SQVTM and ANQGSEA.

This clonotype was counted a few times. The chain employs TRBV6-5 and TRBJ2-1, with 7 bases matching TRBD2. Germline V gene data show CDR1 as MNHEY and CDR2 as SVGAGI. The CDR3 runs to 15 residues. V dropped 2 bases and J dropped 0; count of bases not matched to a gene: 1. The CDR3 sequence: CASSYGGGSYNEQFF. The CDR3 nucleotides read TGTGCCAGCAGTTACGGCGGGGGCTCCTACAATGAGCAGTTCTTC.

The V gene is TRBV6-5, the J gene TRBJ2-2; possible D gene TRBD2, 5 bases. The germline V and J ends were trimmed by 2 bases and 5 bases, with 9 bases remaining between them. The CDR3 is 14 residues long. Per germline, CDR1 MNHEY and CDR2 SVGAGI. The CDR3 here is CASSYRTGTGELFF. The CDR3 DNA reads TGTGCCAGCAGTTACCGGACTGGGACCGGGGAGCTGTTTTTT.

A few counts support this clonotype. This sequence joins TRBV7-3 and TRBJ2-2; D may be TRBD2 (5 bases). CDR1 is SGHTA and CDR2 is FQGTGA in the germline V gene. Trimming took 5 bases from V and 5 from J, leaving 9 bases between them. The CDR3 length is 13 residues. CDR3 in amino acids: CASSQLVTGELFF. The CDR3 DNA sequence: TGTGCCAGCAGCCAACTAGTAACCGGGGAGCTGTTTTTT. The full variable domain, rest sourced from reference TRBV7-3 and TRBJ2-2, is GAGVSQTPSNKVTEKGKYVELRCDPISGHTALYWYRQSLGQGPEFLIYFQGTGAADDSGLPNDRFFAVRPEGSVSTLKIQRTERGDSAVYLCASSQLVTGELFFGEGSRLTVL.

The chain's CDR3 is CASSPLSGGYTGELFF. The DNA for the CDR3 is TGTGCCAGCAGCCCGCTGAGCGGGGGGTACACCGGGGAGCTGTTTTTT. The rearrangement joins TRBV11-2 to TRBJ2-2, with 9 positions matching TRBD2. In germline, CDR1 is SGHAT, CDR2 FQNNGV. After removal of 5 bases from V and 3 bases from J, the junction contained 7 bases not matched to a gene. The CDR3 covers 16 residues. The full variable domain, completed using reference TRBV11-2 and TRBJ2-2, is EAGVAQSPRYKIIEKRQSVAFWCNPISGHATLYWYQQILGQGPKLLIQFQNNGVVDDSQLPKDRFSAERLKGVDSTLKIQPAKLEDSAVYLCASSPLSGGYTGELFFGEGSRLTVL.

Only a few counts were recorded for this clonotype. Without the conserved terminal phenylalanine or tryptophan, this CDR3 likely stems from a read error. The DNA is left out, because the CDR3 cannot be placed on it with certainty; the CDR3 is given as TCRdb lists it. The chain joins TRBV7-9 to TRBJ1-1; TRBD1 reflects the table's D call only, with no check against the DNA. Germline assignment: CDR1 SEHNR and CDR2 FQNEAQ (reference sequence). The CDR3 length equals 12 residues, ends included. The CDR3 protein is CASSPDRGLREV.

The chain employs TRBV5-1 and TRBJ2-1, with TRBD2 matching over 15 bases. Per germline, CDR1 SGHRS and CDR2 YFSETQ. After removal of 4 bases from V and 4 bases from J, the junction contained 6 bases not matched to a gene. The CDR3 covers 17 residues. CDR3 sequence (DNA): TGCGCCAGCAGCGTAACGGGACTAGCGGGGGGATACAATGAGCAGTTCTTC. Translation gives CASSVTGLAGGYNEQFF.

This clonotype was detected only a few times. The gene calls are TRBV14 and TRBJ1-5; maybe TRBD1 (6 bases). CDR1 SGHDN and CDR2 FVKESK come from the germline V gene. Trimming took off 4 bases at V and 5 bases at J, with 12 bases between the two ends. The CDR3 runs to 14 residues. The CDR3 reads CASSRIRGHQPQHF. The CDR3 nucleotides are TGTGCCAGCAGCCGGATCAGGGGACATCAGCCCCAGCATTTT.

This clonotype was recorded many times. The rearrangement links TRBV5-1 to TRBJ1-4, with no clear D. CDR1 and CDR2 from the germline V gene are SGHRS and YFSETQ. The V end was cut by 0 bases, the J end by 7 bases, with 10 bases between. The CDR3 spans 14 residues. CDR3 protein: CASSLDPGIEKLFF. The CDR3 coding sequence is TGCGCCAGCAGCTTGGACCCAGGAATTGAAAAACTGTTTTTT.

This clonotype has only a few counts. The chain links TRBV9 to TRBJ2-1; D possibly corresponds to TRBD1 (6 bases). Germline CDR1 is SGDLS and CDR2 is YYNGEE. The V gene lost 1 base and the J gene lost 4 bases, with 6 bases spanning the gap. This CDR3 region has 13 residues. In nucleotides, the CDR3 is TGTGCCAGCAGCGTACAGGGGTACAATGAGCAGTTCTTC. This sequence encodes CASSVQGYNEQFF.

V gene TRBV7-2 combines with J gene TRBJ2-3; D call uncertain. This CDR3 is 12 amino acids long. Germline CDR1 and CDR2: SGHTA and FQGNSA. The V and J ends lost 5 bases and 6 bases respectively, with 9 bases between them. CDR3 loop: CASSDSPDTQYF. The CDR3 DNA reads as TGTGCCAGCAGCGACTCCCCCGATACGCAGTATTTT.

Only a few counts were recorded for this clonotype. This chain uses TRBV5-1 with TRBJ1-2, with TRBD1 matching over 8 bases. From germline, CDR1 is SGHRS and CDR2 YFSETQ. The V and J ends lost 1 base and 8 bases, in that order; junction bases with no gene match: 4. The CDR3 sequence is 13 residues long. CDR3 bases: TGCGCCAGCAGCTTGACCGGGGACAGGGGCTACACCTTC. This translates into CASSLTGDRGYTF.